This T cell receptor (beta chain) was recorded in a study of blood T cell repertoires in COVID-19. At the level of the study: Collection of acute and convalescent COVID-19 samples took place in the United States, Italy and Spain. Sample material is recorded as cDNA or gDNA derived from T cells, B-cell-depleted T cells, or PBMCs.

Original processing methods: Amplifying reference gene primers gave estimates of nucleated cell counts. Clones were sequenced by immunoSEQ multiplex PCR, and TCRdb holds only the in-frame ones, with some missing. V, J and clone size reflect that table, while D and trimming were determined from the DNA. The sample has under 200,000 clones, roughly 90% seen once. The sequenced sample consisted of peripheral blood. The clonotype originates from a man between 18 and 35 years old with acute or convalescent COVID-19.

CDR3 bases: TGTGCCAGCAGCCCCGACATTAGCAATCAGCCCCAGCATTTT. It encodes CASSPDISNQPQHF. J is TRBJ1-5 and V is TRBV11-2; D is uncertain. This CDR3 has 14 residues. V lost 5 bases to trimming and J lost 0 bases, with 8 bases between them. Germline CDR1 is SGHAT and CDR2 is FQNNGV.